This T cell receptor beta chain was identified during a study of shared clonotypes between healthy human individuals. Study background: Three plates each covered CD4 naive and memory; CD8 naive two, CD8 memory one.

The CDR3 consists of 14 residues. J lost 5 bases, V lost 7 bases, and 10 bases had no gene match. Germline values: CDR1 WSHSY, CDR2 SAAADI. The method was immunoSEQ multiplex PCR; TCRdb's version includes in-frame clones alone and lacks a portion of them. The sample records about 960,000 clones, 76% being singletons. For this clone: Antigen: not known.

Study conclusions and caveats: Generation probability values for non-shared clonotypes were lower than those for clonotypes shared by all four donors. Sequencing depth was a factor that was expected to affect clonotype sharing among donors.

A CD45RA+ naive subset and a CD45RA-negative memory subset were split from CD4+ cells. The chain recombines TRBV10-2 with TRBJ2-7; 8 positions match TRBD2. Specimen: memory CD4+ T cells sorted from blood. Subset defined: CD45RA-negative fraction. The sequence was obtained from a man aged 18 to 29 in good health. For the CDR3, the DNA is TGCGCCAGCACCCCGAGCGGGACTAGGGACGAGCAGTACTTC. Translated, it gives CASTPSGTRDEQYF.